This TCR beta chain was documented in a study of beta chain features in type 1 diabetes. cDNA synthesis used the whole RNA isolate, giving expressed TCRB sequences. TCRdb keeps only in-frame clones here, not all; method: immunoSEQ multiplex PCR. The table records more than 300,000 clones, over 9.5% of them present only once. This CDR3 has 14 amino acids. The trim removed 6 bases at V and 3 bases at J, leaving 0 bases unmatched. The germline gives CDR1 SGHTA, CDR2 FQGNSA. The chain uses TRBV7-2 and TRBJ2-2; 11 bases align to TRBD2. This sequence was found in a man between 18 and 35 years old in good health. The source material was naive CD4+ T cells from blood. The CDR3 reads CASRGLADTGELFF. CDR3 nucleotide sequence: TGTGCCAGCAGGGGACTAGCGGACACCGGGGAGCTGTTTTTT.